This T cell receptor beta chain was recovered during a study of blood T cell repertoires in COVID-19. At the level of the study: Collection of acute and convalescent COVID-19 samples took place in the United States, Italy and Spain. T cells, B-cell-depleted T cells, or PBMCs provided the cDNA or gDNA that served as material.

Per the study methods: Reference gene primer amplification yielded estimated nucleated cell counts. Sequencing was performed with immunoSEQ multiplex PCR; in TCRdb, only in-frame clones are kept and a portion is missing. V and J calls plus clone size are reproduced from that table; the DNA served to infer D and trimming. There are 250,000 or so clones in the sample; nearly 85% occur only once, and over 4.5% lies in the top ten. This CDR3 contains 15 residues. Germline CDR1 reads KGHSH; CDR2 reads LQKENI. V gave up 6 bases and J gave up 5 bases; unmatched junction bases: 12. The chain uses TRBV18 and TRBJ2-7, with 8 bases fitting TRBD1. This TCR was recovered from a human donor in a cohort sampled during active COVID-19. The specimen sequenced was peripheral blood. The CDR3 loop is CASSPNGRGLDEQYF. CDR3 in DNA: TGTGCCAGCTCGCCGAATGGCAGGGGGCTTGACGAGCAGTACTTC.